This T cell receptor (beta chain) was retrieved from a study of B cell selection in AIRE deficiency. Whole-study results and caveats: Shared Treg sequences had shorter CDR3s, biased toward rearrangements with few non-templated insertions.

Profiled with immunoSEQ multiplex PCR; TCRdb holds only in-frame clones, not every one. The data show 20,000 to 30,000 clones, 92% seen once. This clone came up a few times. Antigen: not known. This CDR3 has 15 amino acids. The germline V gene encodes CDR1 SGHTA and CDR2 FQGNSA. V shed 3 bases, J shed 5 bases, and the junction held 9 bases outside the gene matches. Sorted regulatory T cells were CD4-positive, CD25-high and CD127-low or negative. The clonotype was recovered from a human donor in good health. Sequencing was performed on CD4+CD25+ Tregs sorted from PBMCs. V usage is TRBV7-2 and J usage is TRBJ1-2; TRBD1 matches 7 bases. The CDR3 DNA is TGTGCCAGCAGCTTTAGGGACAGTGAGTTTTATGGCTACACCTTC. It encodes CASSFRDSEFYGYTF.